The clone carrying this TCR beta chain was counted ten times or more. Its antigen remains unknown. These data come from a study of post-analysis software for immune sequencing data. Study context: Patients had relapsing-remitting, secondary progressive or progressive-relapsing multiple sclerosis; some lacked subtype. Study-level points and caveats: About five TRBV segments appeared more often in patients than in controls, and TRBV5-6, TRBV5-1 and TRBV20-1 were among these. Same-batch preparations were strongly co-clustered by F measure. Those with multiple sclerosis, the patient group, showed significantly lower normalized Chao1 diversity than controls.

Sequencing libraries made from TCR beta cDNA carried unique molecular identifiers. Yield was around 500,000 cDNA molecules from approximately 0.91 to 9.4 million T cells. TCRdb re-called the PCR reads with MiXCR, one entry per CDR3 protein. The data show fewer than 850,000 distinct CDR3 sequences, with less than 35% seen just once and approximately 0.55% held by the top ten. The germline V and J ends were trimmed by 3 bases and 4 bases, with 13 bases remaining between them. Germline CDR1 is SGHTA and CDR2 is FQGNSA. This CDR3 is built from 15 residues. The receptor was derived from a girl aged 5-17 years with multiple sclerosis. Specimen: blood. This sequence joins TRBV7-2 and TRBJ2-1; no clear D gene. The CDR3 nucleotides are TGTGCCAGCAGCTTTTTAAGGCAGACTTACAATGAGCAGTTCTTC. This encodes CASSFLRQTYNEQFF. The entire variable domain, with the rest obtained from reference TRBV7-2 and TRBJ2-1, is as follows: GAGVSQSPSNKVTEKGKDVELRCDPISGHTALYWYRQSLGQGLEFLIYFQGNSAPDKSGLPSDRFSAERTGGSVSTLTIQRTQQEDSAVYLCASSFLRQTYNEQFFGPGTRLTVL.